Each of the 25 T cell receptor beta chains below was sequenced from the same sample in a study of blood T cell repertoires in COVID-19 (dated by TCRdb to about 2020). Preparation of the library involved the immunoSEQ multiplex PCR assay. TCRdb provides this immuneACCESS table in a form limited to in-frame rearrangements. Some clones are lacking; in checked studies, under half of them reflect an unresolved V gene, and why the rest are absent is not known. This sample is represented by hundreds of thousands of clones; just under 85% of them were singletons. Around 1.8% of the sample is in the top ten clones. Sequencing was done on a sample of peripheral blood. The receptors were gathered from a woman aged 80 or older with acute or convalescent COVID-19.

The CDR3 spells CASSAGAGTGATDTQYF. CDR3 DNA: TGTGCCAGCAGCGCGGGGGCCGGGACAGGGGCCACAGATACGCAGTATTTT. The chain carries TRBV5-4 and TRBJ2-3; the match to TRBD1 covers 10 bases. CDR1 and CDR2 from the germline V gene are SGHNT and YYREEE (reference sequence). This CDR3 has 17 amino acids. With 4 bases clipped from V and 2 bases from J, the junction kept 10 bases outside the gene matches.

This chain connects TRBV7-3 to TRBJ2-1, with 12 bases matching TRBD2. Per germline, CDR1 SGHTA and CDR2 FQGTGA. With V trimmed by 0 bases and J by 4 bases, 1 base remained unmatched. The length of the CDR3 is 16 residues. The CDR3 nucleotides read TGTGCCAGCAGCTTAACTGGGACTAGCGGGTACAATGAGCAGTTCTTC. It is translated as CASSLTGTSGYNEQFF.

The V gene is TRBV7-2, the J gene TRBJ2-2; unclear D gene. V shed 4 bases and J shed 6 bases, with 15 bases lying between them. The CDR3 extends over 15 amino acids. Germline V gene sequence: CDR1 SGHTA, CDR2 FQGNSA. The chain's CDR3 is CASSYESKIPGELFF. The CDR3 DNA follows: TGTGCCAGCAGCTACGAGTCCAAGATACCCGGGGAGCTGTTTTTT.

This clone was counted a single time. The chain is built from TRBV6-2 or TRBV6-3 and TRBJ2-7; 9 bases are a match to TRBD1. V was pared by 2 bases and J by 1 base, with 6 bases of the junction left unmatched. In germline, CDR1 is MNHEY, CDR2 SVGEGT. This CDR3 is 16 amino acids long. CDR3 sequence: CASSYSTGTGSYEQYF. In nucleotides, the CDR3 is TGTGCCAGCAGTTACAGTACCGGGACAGGGTCCTACGAGCAGTACTTC.

The gene calls are TRBV28 and TRBJ2-7; maybe TRBD1 (6 bases). The CDR3 sequence is 11 residues long. The germline V gene encodes CDR1 MDHEN and CDR2 SYDVKM. V lost 6 bases and J lost 6, with 9 bases in between. The CDR3 region has the DNA TGTGCCAGCAGCTACAGGGTCGAGCAGTACTTC. This codes for CASSYRVEQYF. Combining the CDR3 with reference TRBV28 and TRBJ2-7 gives the whole variable domain DVKVTQSSRYLVKRTGEKVFLECVQDMDHENMFWYRQDPGLGLRLIYFSYDVKMKEKGDIPEGYSVSREKKERFSLILESASTNQTSMYLCASSYRVEQYFGPGTRLTVT.

The CDR3, as DNA: TGTGCCAGCAACCGGGGACAGGCCCAAGAGACCCAGTACTTC. Translated: CASNRGQAQETQYF. The chain recombines TRBV2 with TRBJ2-5; 8 bases fit TRBD1. The CDR3 totals 14 residues. The ends lost 7 bases at V and 1 base at J; junction bases unmatched: 5. CDR1 and CDR2 (germline): SNHLY, FYNNEI. Filled out from reference TRBV2 and TRBJ2-5, the complete variable domain reads EPEVTQTPSHQVTQMGQEVILRCVPISNHLYFYWYRQILGQKVEFLVSFYNNEISEKSEIFDDQFSVERPDGSNFTLKIRSTKLEDSAMYFCASNRGQAQETQYFGPGTRLLVL.

A few counts support this clone. The chain is built from TRBV19 and TRBJ2-1; 8 nucleotides agree with TRBD2. The germline V gene has CDR1 LNHDA and CDR2 SQIVND (reference sequence). J was trimmed by 3 bases and V by 3 bases; bases with no gene match: 10. The CDR3 loop spans 17 amino acids. The CDR3 is CASSMFGAGGNYNEQFF. In DNA form, the CDR3 reads TGTGCCAGTAGTATGTTCGGGGCGGGGGGCAACTACAATGAGCAGTTCTTC.

The chain couples TRBV5-1 to TRBJ2-2; tentatively, D is TRBD2 (6 bases). Germline V gene sequence: CDR1 SGHRS, CDR2 YFSETQ. CDR3 length: 16 residues. The V gene lost 2 bases and the J gene lost 2 bases, with 13 bases spanning the gap. The CDR3 loop is CASSFGGGTNTGELFF. Written as DNA, the CDR3 is TGCGCCAGCAGCTTCGGTGGAGGGACCAACACCGGGGAGCTGTTTTTT.

V is TRBV11-1 and J is TRBJ2-7; 11 positions match TRBD2. The CDR3 is made up of 15 amino acids. V lost 3 bases, J lost 3 bases, and 4 bases stayed unmatched. The germline CDR1 and CDR2 sequences are SGHAT and FQDESV (reference sequence). The DNA for the CDR3 is TGTGCCAGCAGCTTGACTAGCGGGGAATTCTACGAGCAGTACTTC. Translating gives CASSLTSGEFYEQYF.

Only one count was recorded for this clone. This chain uses TRBV7-9 with TRBJ1-6, with 7 bases aligning to TRBD1. Trimming at V came to 6 bases and at J to 7 bases, leaving 3 bases not matched to a gene. CDR1 SEHNR and CDR2 FQNEAQ come from the germline V gene (reference sequence). The CDR3 has 13 amino acids. CDR3 coding DNA: TGTGCCAGCAGACAGGGACAGAATTCACCCCTCCACTTT. Its protein is CASRQGQNSPLHF.

On this clone: This specimen includes other DNA sequences encoding the same CDR3. The V and J genes are TRBV18 and TRBJ1-6; D unresolved. The CDR3 has 16 amino acids. From germline, CDR1 is KGHSH and CDR2 LQKENI. V was pared by 3 bases and J by 0 bases, with 9 bases between. Here the CDR3 reads CASSPGPSSYNSPLHF. As DNA, the CDR3 is TGTGCCAGCTCACCTGGTCCCAGCTCCTATAATTCACCCCTCCACTTT.

In nucleotides, the CDR3 is TGTGCCAGCAGCTTAGGTGCGCGCTCCTACGAGCAGTACTTC. It yields the protein CASSLGARSYEQYF. The V gene is TRBV7-2, the J gene TRBJ2-7; D is unclear. Trimming cost V 1 base and J 0 bases, with 7 bases left between them. The CDR3 extends over 14 amino acids. Germline assignment: CDR1 SGHTA and CDR2 FQGNSA. The full variable domain, with the rest looked up from reference TRBV7-2 and TRBJ2-7, is GAGVSQSPSNKVTEKGKDVELRCDPISGHTALYWYRQSLGQGLEFLIYFQGNSAPDKSGLPSDRFSAERTGGSVSTLTIQRTQQEDSAVYLCASSLGARSYEQYFGPGTRLTVT.

This clone was detected many times. The gene calls are TRBV18 and TRBJ1-1; no firm D call. The CDR3 has 14 amino acids. From germline, CDR1 is KGHSH and CDR2 LQKENI. V was trimmed by 4 bases and J by 3 bases, leaving 12 bases between them. CDR3 DNA sequence: TGTGCCAGCTCACAGGTCAATAGCGACACTGAAGCTTTCTTT. It specifies CASSQVNSDTEAFF.

The V gene is TRBV4-1, the J gene TRBJ1-1; possibly TRBD1 for D (5 bases). With 5 bases removed from V and 1 base from J, the gap between germline ends came to 17 bases. The length of the CDR3 is 16 residues. Per the germline V gene, CDR1 is MGHRA and CDR2 is YSYEKL. The CDR3 DNA is TGCGCCAGCAGCTCAAACCCCACAGGACAGAACACTGAAGCTTTCTTT. Its translation is CASSSNPTGQNTEAFF.

This clone was recorded a few times. The identical CDR3 is also encoded by other nucleotide sequences in the sample. The rearrangement uses TRBV6-1 and TRBJ2-7; D uncertain. The germline V gene encodes CDR1 MNHNS and CDR2 SASEGT. V lost 2 bases and J 0 bases, leaving 5 bases between the germline ends. This CDR3 spans 13 amino acids. CDR3 sequence reads: CASSEPVSYEQYF. The CDR3 bases are TGTGCCAGCAGTGAACCAGTCTCCTACGAGCAGTACTTC.

This clone was recorded once. The V and J genes are TRBV10-3 and TRBJ2-7; 14 bases align to TRBD2. J lost 5 bases, V lost 9 bases, and 6 bases had no gene match. The CDR3 runs 14 residues. CDR1 ENHRY and CDR2 SYGVKD come from the germline V gene. The CDR3 nucleotides are TGTGCCATGGGGACTAGCGGGAGAAGCGACGAGCAGTACTTC. Protein product: CAMGTSGRSDEQYF.

This clone was counted only a few times. This sequence joins TRBV4-3 and TRBJ2-3, with 8 bases fitting TRBD1. V lost 2 bases, J lost 4 bases, and 5 bases stayed unmatched. CDR3 length equals 15 residues. Germline V lookup: CDR1 LGHNA, CDR2 YSLEER. CDR3 residues: CASSQSGTGADTQYF. Written as DNA, the CDR3 is TGCGCCAGCAGCCAATCTGGGACAGGTGCAGATACGCAGTATTTT.

About this clone: Other DNA sequences in this specimen translate into the identical CDR3. The chain recombines TRBV5-1 with TRBJ1-5; 7 bases line up with TRBD1. Germline CDR1 SGHRS, CDR2 YFSETQ. The CDR3 has 14 amino acids. Trimming at V came to 1 base and at J to 2 bases, leaving 0 bases not matched to a gene. This CDR3 reads CASSLQGGNQPQHF. In DNA form, the CDR3 reads TGCGCCAGCAGCTTGCAGGGGGGCAATCAGCCCCAGCATTTT. Variable domain in full (rest from reference TRBV5-1 and TRBJ1-5): KAGVTQTPRYLIKTRGQQVTLSCSPISGHRSVSWYQQTPGQGLQFLFEYFSETQRNKGNFPGRFSGRQFSNSRSEMNVSTLELGDSALYLCASSLQGGNQPQHFGDGTRLSIL.

The gene calls are TRBV27 and TRBJ2-3; TRBD2 might be the D (7 bases). Trimming pared 3 bases from V and 2 bases from J, leaving 12 bases between. CDR1 is MNHEY, CDR2 SMNVEV, per germline (reference sequence). The CDR3 sequence is 15 residues long. In nucleotides, the CDR3 is TGTGCCAGCAGTTTTTTGGCGGGGGCCACAGATACGCAGTATTTT. It encodes CASSFLAGATDTQYF.

This chain connects TRBV19 to TRBJ1-5, with a possible D match to TRBD1 (5 bases). V lost 7 bases to trimming and J lost 3 bases, with 22 bases between them. This CDR3 region has 17 residues. CDR1 LNHDA and CDR2 SQIVND come from the germline V gene (reference sequence). The CDR3 nucleotides read TGTGCCAGTATGGGGGGAAGCAGGGAATTTGTCAATCAGCCCCAGCATTTT. Amino acid sequence: CASMGGSREFVNQPQHF.

The V and J genes are TRBV7-9 and TRBJ2-1, with D maybe TRBD2 (6 bases). Germline CDR1 and CDR2: SEHNR and FQNEAQ (reference sequence). This CDR3 has 13 residues. The DNA of the CDR3 is TGTGCGAGCGGACTCGGGGGTCCCAATGAGCAGTTCTTC. Its protein is CASGLGGPNEQFF.

The J gene is TRBJ2-1, the V gene TRBV6-2 or TRBV6-3; 8 bases agree with TRBD1. The CDR3 extends over 16 amino acids. V dropped 0 bases and J dropped 2; count of bases not matched to a gene: 3. Looked up from germline, CDR1 is MNHEY and CDR2 is SVGEGT. The DNA for the CDR3 is TGTGCCAGCAGTTACTCGAGGGACAGGACCTACAATGAGCAGTTCTTC. Translated: CASSYSRDRTYNEQFF.

The chain carries TRBV19 and TRBJ1-2; 7 nucleotides align to TRBD1. The trim removed 4 bases at V and 8 bases at J, leaving 16 bases unmatched. This CDR3 has 16 amino acids. The germline V gene encodes CDR1 LNHDA and CDR2 SQIVND (reference sequence). The CDR3 DNA reads as TGTGCCAGTAGTAGAAGGACAGGAGAAGGCCTTGGGGGCTACACCTTC. This gives the protein CASSRRTGEGLGGYTF.

The chain employs TRBV28 and TRBJ2-7, with 9 bases identical to TRBD1. V was pared by 8 bases and J by 6 bases, with 11 bases of the junction left unmatched. The CDR3 length is 14 residues. Looked up from germline, CDR1 is MDHEN and CDR2 is SYDVKM. CDR3 sequence (DNA): TGTGCCAGCCAAAGGGGGGACAGGGTGGGCGAGCAGTACTTC. Amino acids: CASQRGDRVGEQYF.

The gene calls are TRBV10-3 and TRBJ1-6; the D is unclear. Germline CDR1 and CDR2: ENHRY and SYGVKD. The CDR3 totals 13 residues. V was shortened by 0 bases and J by 8 bases, with 5 bases between the two germline ends. The CDR3 DNA sequence: TGTGCCATCAGTGAGTCATCCTATTCACCCCTCCACTTT. Encoded protein: CAISESSYSPLHF.